This T cell receptor (beta chain) originates from a study of prognosis after radiotherapy for stage I lung cancer. About this clonotype: Since a much larger clone is just one base distant, this may be a read error.

Genomic DNA provided the template from which TCR beta CDR3 was amplified by two-round multiplex PCR. Initially, in first-round PCR, primers specific to each TRBV and TRBJ gene were used. In the second PCR round, amplification relied on universal primers. TCRdb redid the calling of the multiplex PCR reads with MiXCR, one entry per CDR3 protein. Among 10,000 to 13,000 distinct CDR3 sequences listed, approximately 58% were seen once. CDR3 length equals 16 residues. V shed 4 bases and J shed 3 bases, with 19 bases lying between them. Germline-derived CDR1 and CDR2 are MGHRA and YSYEKL. The sequenced sample was PBMCs, obtained before or after stereotactic body radiation therapy (not recorded which). The chain carries TRBV4-1 and TRBJ2-7, with D perhaps matching TRBD1 or TRBD2 (5 bases each). The sequence derives from a donor aged 50 or older with non-small cell lung cancer. The CDR3 here is CASSRNRDVGFYEQYF. Written as DNA, the CDR3 is TGCGCCAGCAGCCGGAACCGGGACGTGGGATTCTACGAGCAGTACTTC.